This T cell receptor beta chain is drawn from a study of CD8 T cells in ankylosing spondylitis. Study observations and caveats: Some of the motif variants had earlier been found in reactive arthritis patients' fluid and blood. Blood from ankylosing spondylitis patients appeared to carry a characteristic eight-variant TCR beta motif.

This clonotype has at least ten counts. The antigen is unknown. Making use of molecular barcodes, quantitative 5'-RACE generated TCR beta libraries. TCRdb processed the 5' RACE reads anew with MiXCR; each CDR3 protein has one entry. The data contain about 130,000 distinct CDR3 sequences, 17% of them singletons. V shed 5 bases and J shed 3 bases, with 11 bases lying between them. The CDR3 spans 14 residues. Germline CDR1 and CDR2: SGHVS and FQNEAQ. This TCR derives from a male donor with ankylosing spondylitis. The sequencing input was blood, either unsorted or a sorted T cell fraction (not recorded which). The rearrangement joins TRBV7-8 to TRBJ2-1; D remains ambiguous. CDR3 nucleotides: TGTGCCAGCAGCCCCTGGGCTCGCTACAATGAGCAGTTCTTC. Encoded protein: CASSPWARYNEQFF.